Listed below are T cell receptor beta chains from one sample, sequenced in a study of T cell changes during pregnancy in multiple sclerosis. Assay: immunoSEQ multiplex PCR; the TCRdb copy retains only in-frame clones and omits some. The top ten clones hold 1% to 1.5% of a sample with some 100,000 clones, more than 80% of them seen once. Sequenced here: peripheral blood, sampled in the second trimester of pregnancy. The source of these receptors is a female donor with multiple sclerosis, enrolled in a pregnancy study. Both conserved end residues are part of each CDR3. D genes are given only for firm matches. Only some rows state a clone size, as once, few, many or a class for expanded clones.

J gene | clone size | D gene | V gene | CDR3 protein | CDR3 DNA
TRBJ2-7 | - | - | TRBV6-1 | CASTARDSYEQYF | TGTGCCAGCACAGCCAGGGACTCCTACGAGCAGTACTTC
TRBJ2-7 | - | TRBD2 | TRBV5-6 | CASSREGGTYEQYF | TGTGCCAGCAGTCGGGAGGGCGGAACGTACGAGCAGTACTTC
TRBJ2-2 | - | TRBD2 | TRBV27 | CASSLIAGPNTGELFF | TGTGCCAGCAGCCTTATAGCGGGGCCGAACACCGGGGAGCTGTTTTTT
TRBJ2-6 | - | - | TRBV19 | CASTRRGGANVLTF | TGTGCCAGTACCCGTAGAGGTGGGGCCAACGTCCTGACTTTC
TRBJ1-2 | - | - | TRBV28 | CASSFWAARTSPTF | TGTGCCAGCAGTTTCTGGGCAGCCCGAACTAGCCCCACCTTC
TRBJ2-1 | - | - | TRBV2 | CASSEARDSAQFF | TGTGCCAGCAGTGAAGCCAGGGATTCCGCTCAGTTCTTC
TRBJ1-6 | - | TRBD1 | TRBV7-9 | CASSLQGDHRGNNSPLHF | TGTGCCAGCAGCTTACAGGGGGATCACAGGGGAAATAATTCACCCCTCCACTTT
TRBJ1-1 | - | - | TRBV5-4 | CASSSGGGRTEAFF | TGTGCCAGCAGCTCGGGAGGGGGGCGTACTGAAGCTTTCTTT
TRBJ1-5 | - | - | TRBV1 | CTSSQANGDRVSNQPQHF | TGCACCAGCAGCCAAGCAAACGGGGACAGGGTGAGCAATCAGCCCCAGCATTTT
TRBJ1-1 | once | TRBD1 | TRBV30 | CAWTMGTVNTEAFF | TGTGCCTGGACTATGGGGACAGTGAACACTGAAGCTTTCTTT
TRBJ1-6 | few | - | TRBV9 | CASSNTGGLSPLHF | TGTGCCAGCAGCAACACCGGGGGGCTTTCACCCCTCCACTTT
TRBJ2-7 | - | - | TRBV9 | CASSVGTLGGNEQYF | TGTGCCAGCAGCGTCGGGACTCTCGGAGGGAACGAGCAGTACTTC
TRBJ2-3 | once | TRBD1 | TRBV7-3 | CASSLSGQGPTDTQYF | TGTGCCAGCAGCTTAAGCGGACAGGGGCCCACAGATACGCAGTATTTT
TRBJ2-2 | once | TRBD1 | TRBV2 | CASLRDRNTGELFF | TGTGCCAGCCTCCGGGACAGGAACACCGGGGAGCTGTTTTTT
TRBJ2-3 | - | - | TRBV7-9 | CASSLNRGENTDTQYF | TGTGCCAGCAGCTTAAACCGGGGAGAGAACACAGATACGCAGTATTTT
TRBJ2-1 | - | - | TRBV14 | CASSQVTGNEQFF | TGTGCCAGCAGCCAAGTCACAGGGAATGAGCAGTTCTTC
TRBJ1-4 | - | TRBD1 | TRBV7-9 | CASSSITVQGAREKLFF | TGTGCCAGCAGCTCAATTACGGTACAGGGGGCAAGAGAAAAACTGTTTTTT
TRBJ2-1 | - | - | TRBV6-5 | CASSRSSKTYNEQFF | TGTGCCAGCAGCCGAAGCTCTAAAACCTACAATGAGCAGTTCTTC
TRBJ2-7 | - | - | TRBV30 | CAWSVRFSGSNEQYF | TGTGCCTGGAGTGTAAGGTTTTCAGGCTCGAACGAGCAGTACTTC
TRBJ2-2 | - | - | TRBV29-1 | CSVTGTGELFF | TGCAGCGTCACGGGAACCGGGGAGCTGTTTTTT
TRBJ2-3 | - | TRBD2 | TRBV6-1 | CASSGRDLAGSISDTQYF | TGTGCCAGCAGTGGGCGGGACCTAGCGGGATCGATATCAGATACGCAGTATTTT
TRBJ2-3 | - | - | TRBV15 | CATSSMGEGTDTQYF | TGTGCCACCAGCAGTATGGGGGAGGGCACAGATACGCAGTATTTT
TRBJ2-7 | - | TRBD2 | TRBV5-1 | CASRDSGRGDEQYF | TGCGCCAGCAGAGATAGCGGGAGGGGAGACGAGCAGTACTTC
TRBJ1-2 | - | - | TRBV28 | CANSPLRDYGYTF | TGTGCCAACTCCCCCCTACGAGACTATGGCTACACCTTC
TRBJ2-7 | - | - | TRBV5-1 | CASSLGQQYEQYF | TGCGCCAGCAGCTTGGGACAGCAGTACGAGCAGTACTTC
TRBJ1-1 | - | - | TRBV6-1 | CASSEAWGRNTEAFF | TGTGCCAGCAGTGAAGCTTGGGGCAGAAACACTGAAGCTTTCTTT
TRBJ1-1 | - | TRBD1 | TRBV15 | CATRPTRGRGDRNTEAFF | TGTGCCACTCGACCGACCCGCGGCAGGGGGGATCGGAACACTGAAGCTTTCTTT
TRBJ1-2 | - | TRBD1 | TRBV5-8 | CASSFGTGGNSNYGYTF | TGTGCCAGCAGCTTCGGGACAGGGGGAAATTCTAACTATGGCTACACCTTC
TRBJ2-5 | - | - | TRBV2 | CASGGVEETQYF | TGTGCCAGCGGCGGGGTAGAAGAGACCCAGTACTTC
TRBJ1-5 | - | - | TRBV6-1 | CASSWTVGGNQPQHF | TGTGCCAGCAGTTGGACTGTCGGAGGCAATCAGCCCCAGCATTTT
TRBJ2-6 | - | TRBD1 | TRBV10-1 | CASSESPGQSSSRANVLTF | TGCGCCAGCAGTGAGAGCCCGGGACAGTCTTCTTCTCGGGCCAACGTCCTGACTTTC
TRBJ2-5 | - | - | TRBV28 | CASSLIAAQETQYF | TGTGCCAGCAGTTTAATAGCGGCACAAGAGACCCAGTACTTC
TRBJ2-3 | - | - | TRBV6-1 | CASSLGGSTDTQYF | TGTGCCAGCAGTCTAGGGGGTAGCACAGATACGCAGTATTTT
TRBJ1-5 | - | - | TRBV5-5 | CASSPRANQPQHF | TGTGCCAGCAGCCCGAGAGCCAATCAGCCCCAGCATTTT
TRBJ1-4 | - | - | TRBV2 | CASFLVAGHDEKLFF | TGTGCCAGCTTCTTAGTGGCGGGGCACGATGAAAAACTGTTTTTT
TRBJ1-2 | few | - | TRBV30 | CAWSVGRAGAYGYTF | TGTGCCTGGAGTGTAGGACGGGCAGGGGCCTATGGCTACACCTTC
TRBJ1-4 | - | - | TRBV30 | CAWSPGEGLFF | TGTGCCTGGAGCCCCGGGGAGGGACTGTTTTTT
TRBJ2-5 | - | TRBD2 | TRBV7-3 | CASSLGGRDQETQYF | TGTGCCAGCAGCTTAGGAGGGAGGGACCAAGAGACCCAGTACTTC
TRBJ2-5 | - | TRBD1 | TRBV7-8 | CASSLGQQETQYF | TGTGCCAGCAGCCTGGGACAGCAAGAGACCCAGTACTTC